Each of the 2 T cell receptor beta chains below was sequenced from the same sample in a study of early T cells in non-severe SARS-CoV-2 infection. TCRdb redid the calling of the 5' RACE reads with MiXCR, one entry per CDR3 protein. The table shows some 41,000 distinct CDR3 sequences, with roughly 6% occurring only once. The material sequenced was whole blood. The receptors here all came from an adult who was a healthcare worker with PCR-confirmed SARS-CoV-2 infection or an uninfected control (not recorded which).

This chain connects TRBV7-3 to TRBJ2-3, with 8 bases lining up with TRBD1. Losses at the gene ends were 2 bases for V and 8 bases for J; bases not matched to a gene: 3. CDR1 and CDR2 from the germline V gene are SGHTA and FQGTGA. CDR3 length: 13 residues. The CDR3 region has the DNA TGTGCCAGCAGCTTACTCGACAGGGGTACGCAGTATTTT. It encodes CASSLLDRGTQYF. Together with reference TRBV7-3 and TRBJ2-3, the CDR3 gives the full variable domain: GAGVSQTPSNKVTEKGKYVELRCDPISGHTALYWYRQSLGQGPEFLIYFQGTGAADDSGLPNDRFFAVRPEGSVSTLKIQRTERGDSAVYLCASSLLDRGTQYFGPGTRLTVL.

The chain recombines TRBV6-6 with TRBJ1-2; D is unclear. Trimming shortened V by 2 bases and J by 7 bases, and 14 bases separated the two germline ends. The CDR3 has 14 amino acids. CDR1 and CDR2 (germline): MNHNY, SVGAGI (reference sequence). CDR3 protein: CASSYEGPRSGYTF. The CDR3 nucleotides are TGTGCCAGCAGTTACGAAGGCCCAAGGAGTGGCTACACCTTC.